This T cell receptor beta chain appears in the sequencing data of a study of T cell responses to AZD1222 COVID-19 vaccine. Trimming stripped 2 bases from V and 2 bases from J, with 10 bases between. Germline V gene lookup returns CDR1 MNHEY and CDR2 SVGAGI. The CDR3 totals 14 residues. Comments on this clone: Its specificity is unknown.

Study-wide results and caveats: It should be noted that donors were predominantly white British and more often female, and clonal diversity was possibly underestimated. Mapped onto spike, vaccine-associated CD4 TCRs spanned it and were dominant at 160-218 and 743-854. Baseline serostatus was positive in only a handful of AZD1222 recipients.

Measured with immunoSEQ multiplex PCR; TCRdb has only the in-frame clones, and not every one. The sample holds about 120,000 clones; roughly 90% are singletons and the top ten take roughly 4%. This specimen consisted of peripheral blood, obtained on day 0 of AZD1222 vaccination. The V and J genes are TRBV6-5 and TRBJ2-7; tentative D call: TRBD1 (6 bases). This receptor was taken from an adult in good health. The CDR3 region has the DNA TGTGCCAGCAGTTACGACAGGACTGCCTACGAGCAGTACTTC. This codes for CASSYDRTAYEQYF.